The clone carrying this TCR beta chain has at least ten counts. No antigen is known for it. This sample is drawn from a study of molecular identifiers for immune sequencing clone quantification. Study-wide background: Replicates involved a five-way split of RNA from approximately 20,000 or 100,000 naive CD8 cells, with sequencing of four.

Sorting recovered naive CD8 T cells on a CD8+CD4-CCR7+CD45RA+ profile. Study-level results: Clones that exceeded 20 RNA copies held over 99% of effector molecules, yet under 1% in naive cells.

The V end was cut by 0 bases, the J end by 5 bases, with 10 bases between. This CDR3 contains 14 residues. Germline loops: CDR1 SGHTA, CDR2 FQGTGA. With listed TCR primers and previously described methods, bulk TCR libraries were prepared. TCRdb passed the PCR reads through MiXCR, listing each CDR3 protein once. The sample holds about 640,000 distinct CDR3 sequences, roughly 21% seen once. This TCR derives from a human donor in good health. Some libraries in this study had Jurkat cell RNA spiked in. The J gene is TRBJ2-5, the V gene TRBV7-3; a possible D gene is TRBD1 (6 bases). The sequencing sample was made of naive CD8+ T cells from blood, with Jurkat cell RNA spiked in. The subset was: FACS-sorted CD8+CD4-CCR7+CD45RA+ naive T cells. The CDR3 nucleotides are TGTGCCAGCAGCTTAACCCCAGGGGAGGAGACCCAGTACTTC. Amino acids: CASSLTPGEETQYF.